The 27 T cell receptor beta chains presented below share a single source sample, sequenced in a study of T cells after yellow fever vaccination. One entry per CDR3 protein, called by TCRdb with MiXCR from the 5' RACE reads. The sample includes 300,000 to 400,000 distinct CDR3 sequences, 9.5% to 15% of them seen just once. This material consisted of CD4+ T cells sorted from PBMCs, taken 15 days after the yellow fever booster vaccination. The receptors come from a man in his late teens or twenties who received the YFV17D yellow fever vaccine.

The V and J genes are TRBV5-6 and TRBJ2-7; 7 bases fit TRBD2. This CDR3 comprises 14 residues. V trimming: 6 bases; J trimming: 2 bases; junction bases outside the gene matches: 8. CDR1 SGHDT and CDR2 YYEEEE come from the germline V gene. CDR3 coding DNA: TGTGCCAGCACTAATCAGCGGGGCGCCTACGAGCAGTACGTC. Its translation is CASTNQRGAYEQYV.

The CDR3 loop is CASSLAGQPNQPQHF. Here the CDR3 DNA reads TGCGCCAGCAGCTTGGCCGGACAGCCCAATCAGCCCCAGCATTTT. The chain couples TRBV5-1 to TRBJ1-5, with D tentatively TRBD1 (6 bases). The CDR3 is 15 amino acids. CDR1 is SGHRS, CDR2 YFSETQ, per germline. The V end lost 0 bases, the J end lost 3 bases, and 10 bases lay between the germline ends.

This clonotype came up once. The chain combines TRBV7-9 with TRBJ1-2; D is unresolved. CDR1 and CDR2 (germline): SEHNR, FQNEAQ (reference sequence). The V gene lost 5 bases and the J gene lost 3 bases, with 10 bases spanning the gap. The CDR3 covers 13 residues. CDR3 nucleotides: TGTGCCAGCAGCACGCTGGGGTACTATGGCTACACCTTC. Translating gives CASSTLGYYGYTF.

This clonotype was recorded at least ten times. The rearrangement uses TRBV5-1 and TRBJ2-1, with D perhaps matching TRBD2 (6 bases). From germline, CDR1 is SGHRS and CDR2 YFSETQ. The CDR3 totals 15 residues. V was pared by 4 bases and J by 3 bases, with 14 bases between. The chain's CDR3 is CASSATGTGYNEQFF. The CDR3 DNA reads TGCGCCAGCAGCGCCACCGGGACTGGCTACAATGAGCAGTTCTTC. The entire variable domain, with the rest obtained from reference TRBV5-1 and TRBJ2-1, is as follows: KAGVTQTPRYLIKTRGQQVTLSCSPISGHRSVSWYQQTPGQGLQFLFEYFSETQRNKGNFPGRFSGRQFSNSRSEMNVSTLELGDSALYLCASSATGTGYNEQFFGPGTRLTVL.

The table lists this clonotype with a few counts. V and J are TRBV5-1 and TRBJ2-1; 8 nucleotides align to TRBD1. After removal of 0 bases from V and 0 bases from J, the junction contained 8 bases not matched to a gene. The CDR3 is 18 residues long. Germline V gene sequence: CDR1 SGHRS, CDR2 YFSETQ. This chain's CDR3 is CASSLAGTGGPSYNEQFF. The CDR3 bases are TGCGCCAGCAGCTTGGCCGGTACAGGGGGACCCTCCTACAATGAGCAGTTCTTC.

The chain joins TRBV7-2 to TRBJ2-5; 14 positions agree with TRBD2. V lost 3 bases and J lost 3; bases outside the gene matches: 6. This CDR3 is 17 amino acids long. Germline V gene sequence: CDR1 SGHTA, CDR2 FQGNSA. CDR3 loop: CASSLVGTSGGKETQYF. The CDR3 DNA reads TGTGCCAGCAGCTTGGTCGGGACTAGCGGGGGTAAAGAGACCCAGTACTTC.

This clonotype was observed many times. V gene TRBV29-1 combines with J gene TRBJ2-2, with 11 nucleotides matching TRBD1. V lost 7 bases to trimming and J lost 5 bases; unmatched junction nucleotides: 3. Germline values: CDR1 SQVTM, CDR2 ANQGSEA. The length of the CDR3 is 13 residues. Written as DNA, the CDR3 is TGCAGCGGAGGGACAGGGGGTACCGGGGAGCTGTTTTTT. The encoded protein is CSGGTGGTGELFF.

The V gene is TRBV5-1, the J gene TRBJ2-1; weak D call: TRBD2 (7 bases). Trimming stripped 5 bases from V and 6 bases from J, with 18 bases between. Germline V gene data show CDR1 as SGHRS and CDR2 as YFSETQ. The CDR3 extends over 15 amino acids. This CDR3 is CASRGGGNPSNEQFF. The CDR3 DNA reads TGCGCCAGCAGGGGGGGGGGCAATCCCTCCAATGAGCAGTTCTTC.

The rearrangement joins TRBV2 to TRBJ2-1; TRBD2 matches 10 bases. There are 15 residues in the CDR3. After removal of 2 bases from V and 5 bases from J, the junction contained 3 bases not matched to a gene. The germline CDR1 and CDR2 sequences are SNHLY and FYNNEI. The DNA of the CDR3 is TGTGCCAGCAGTGAACGGCTAGCGGGGGACAATGAGCAGTTCTTC. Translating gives CASSERLAGDNEQFF.

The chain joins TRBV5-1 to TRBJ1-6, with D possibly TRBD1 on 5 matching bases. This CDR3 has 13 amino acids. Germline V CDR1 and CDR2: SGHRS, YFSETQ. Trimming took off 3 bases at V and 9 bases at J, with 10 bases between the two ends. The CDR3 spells CASSSLRGSPLHF. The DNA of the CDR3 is TGCGCCAGCAGCTCGTTGAGGGGTTCACCCCTCCACTTT.

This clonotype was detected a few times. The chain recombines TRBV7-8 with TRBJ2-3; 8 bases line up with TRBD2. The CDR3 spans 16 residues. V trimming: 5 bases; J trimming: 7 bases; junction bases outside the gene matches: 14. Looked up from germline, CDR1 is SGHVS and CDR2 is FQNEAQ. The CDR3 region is CASSPLAGGASYTQYF. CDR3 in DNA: TGTGCCAGCAGCCCACTCGCCGGGGGGGCGTCTTATACGCAGTATTTT.

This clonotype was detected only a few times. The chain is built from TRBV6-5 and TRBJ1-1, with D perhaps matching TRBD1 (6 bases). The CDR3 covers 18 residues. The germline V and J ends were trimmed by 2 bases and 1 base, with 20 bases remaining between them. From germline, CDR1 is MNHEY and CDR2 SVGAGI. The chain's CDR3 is CASSYTQRGGAGNTEAFF. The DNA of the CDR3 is TGTGCCAGCAGTTACACCCAGAGGGGGGGCGCTGGGAACACTGAAGCTTTCTTT.

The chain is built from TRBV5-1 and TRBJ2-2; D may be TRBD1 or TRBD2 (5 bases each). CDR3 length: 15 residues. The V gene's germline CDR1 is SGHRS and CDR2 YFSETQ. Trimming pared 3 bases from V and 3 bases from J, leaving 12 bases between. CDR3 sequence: CASSWGRADTGELFF. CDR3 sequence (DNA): TGCGCCAGCAGCTGGGGACGGGCGGACACCGGGGAGCTGTTTTTT.

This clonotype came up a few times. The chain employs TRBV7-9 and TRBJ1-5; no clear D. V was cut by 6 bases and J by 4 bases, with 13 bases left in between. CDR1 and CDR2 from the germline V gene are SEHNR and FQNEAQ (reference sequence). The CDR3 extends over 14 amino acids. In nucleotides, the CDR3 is TGTGCCAGCAGTCATAACACGGGGAATCAGCCCCAGCATTTT. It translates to CASSHNTGNQPQHF.

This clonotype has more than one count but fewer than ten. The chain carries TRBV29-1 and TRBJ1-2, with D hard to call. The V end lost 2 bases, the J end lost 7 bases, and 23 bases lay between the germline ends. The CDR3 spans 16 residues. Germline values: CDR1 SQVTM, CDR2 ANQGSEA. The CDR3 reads CSVEPAVPSKGGGYTF. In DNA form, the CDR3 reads TGCAGCGTTGAACCGGCAGTCCCCTCTAAAGGAGGTGGCTACACCTTC.

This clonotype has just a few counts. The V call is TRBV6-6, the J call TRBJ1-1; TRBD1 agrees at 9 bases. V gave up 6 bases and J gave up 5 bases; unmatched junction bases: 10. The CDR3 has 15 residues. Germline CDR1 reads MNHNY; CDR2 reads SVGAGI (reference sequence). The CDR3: CASRRDREGGTEAFF. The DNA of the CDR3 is TGTGCCAGCAGGAGGGACAGGGAAGGGGGGACTGAAGCTTTCTTT.

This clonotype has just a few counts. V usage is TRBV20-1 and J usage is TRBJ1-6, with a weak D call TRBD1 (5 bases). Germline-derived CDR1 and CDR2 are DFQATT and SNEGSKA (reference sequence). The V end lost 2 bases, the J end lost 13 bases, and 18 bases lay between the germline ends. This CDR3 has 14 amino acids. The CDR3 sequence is CSARLGTRVTPLHF. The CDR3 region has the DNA TGCAGTGCTAGACTCGGGACGCGGGTTACCCCCCTCCACTTT.

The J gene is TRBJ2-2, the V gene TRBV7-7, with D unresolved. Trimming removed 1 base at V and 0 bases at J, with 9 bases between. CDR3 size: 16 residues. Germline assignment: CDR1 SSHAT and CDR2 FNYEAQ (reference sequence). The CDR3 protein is CASSLGQHPNTGELFF. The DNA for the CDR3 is TGTGCCAGCAGCTTAGGGCAGCACCCGAACACCGGGGAGCTGTTTTTT.

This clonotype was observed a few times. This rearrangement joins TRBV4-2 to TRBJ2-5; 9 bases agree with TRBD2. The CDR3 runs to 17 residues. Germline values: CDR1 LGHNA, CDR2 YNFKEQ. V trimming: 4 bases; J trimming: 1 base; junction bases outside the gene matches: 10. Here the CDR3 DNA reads TGTGCCAGCAGCCTTTCCGGCGCGCGGGGGGGCCAAGAGACCCAGTACTTC. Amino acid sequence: CASSLSGARGGQETQYF.

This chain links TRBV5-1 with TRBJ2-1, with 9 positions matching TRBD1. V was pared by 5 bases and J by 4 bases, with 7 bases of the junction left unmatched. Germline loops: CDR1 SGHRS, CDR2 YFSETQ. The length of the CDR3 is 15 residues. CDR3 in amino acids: CASSWGTGLYNEQFF. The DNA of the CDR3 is TGCGCCAGCAGTTGGGGGACAGGGCTGTACAATGAGCAGTTCTTC.

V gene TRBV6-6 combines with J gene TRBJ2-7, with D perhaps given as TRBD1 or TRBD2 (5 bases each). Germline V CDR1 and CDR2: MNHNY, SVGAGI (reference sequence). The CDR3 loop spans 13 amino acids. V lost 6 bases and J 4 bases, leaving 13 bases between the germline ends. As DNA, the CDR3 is TGTGCCAGCAGCTGGGGACCGCCGTACGAGCAGTACGTC. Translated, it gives CASSWGPPYEQYV.

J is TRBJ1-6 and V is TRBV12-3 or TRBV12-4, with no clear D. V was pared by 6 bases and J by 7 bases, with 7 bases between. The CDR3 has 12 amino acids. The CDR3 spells CASRIPNSPLHF. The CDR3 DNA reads TGTGCCAGCAGAATACCGAATTCACCCCTCCACTTT.

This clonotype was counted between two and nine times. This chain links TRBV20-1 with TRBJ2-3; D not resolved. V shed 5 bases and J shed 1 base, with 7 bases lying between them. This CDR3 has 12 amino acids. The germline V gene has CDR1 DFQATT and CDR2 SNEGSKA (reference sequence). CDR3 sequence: CSAFLGTDTQYF. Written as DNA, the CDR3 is TGCAGTGCTTTTTTGGGCACAGATACGCAGTATTTT.

CDR3 protein: CASSWGGGDQPQHF. The DNA for the CDR3 is TGTGCCAGCAGCTGGGGAGGGGGCGATCAGCCCCAGCATTTT. The chain is built from TRBV27 and TRBJ1-5; 7 bases are a match to TRBD1. V lost 6 bases and J lost 5; bases outside the gene matches: 7. This CDR3 contains 14 residues. CDR1 is MNHEY and CDR2 is SMNVEV in the germline V gene (reference sequence).

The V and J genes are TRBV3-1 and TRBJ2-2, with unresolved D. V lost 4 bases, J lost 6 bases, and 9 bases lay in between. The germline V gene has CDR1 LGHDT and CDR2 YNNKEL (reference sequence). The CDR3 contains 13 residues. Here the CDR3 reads CASSPTIAGELFF. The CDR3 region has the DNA TGTGCCAGCAGCCCTACAATTGCCGGGGAGCTGTTTTTT. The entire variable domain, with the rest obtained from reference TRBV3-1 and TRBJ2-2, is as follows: DTAVSQTPKYLVTQMGNDKSIKCEQNLGHDTMYWYKQDSKKFLKIMFSYNNKELIINETVPNRFSPKSPDKAHLNLHINSLELGDSAVYFCASSPTIAGELFFGEGSRLTVL.

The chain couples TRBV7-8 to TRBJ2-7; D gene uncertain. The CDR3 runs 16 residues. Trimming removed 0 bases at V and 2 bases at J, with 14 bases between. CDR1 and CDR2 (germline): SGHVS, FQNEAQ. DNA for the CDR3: TGTGCCAGCAGCTTAGCAGGGCCCATTGGCGCCTACGAGCAGTACGTC. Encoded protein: CASSLAGPIGAYEQYV.

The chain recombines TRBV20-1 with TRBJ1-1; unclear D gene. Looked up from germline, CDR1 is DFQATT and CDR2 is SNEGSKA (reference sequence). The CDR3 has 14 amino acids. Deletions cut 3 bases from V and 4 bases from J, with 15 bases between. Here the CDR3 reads CSASSGSWGTEAFF. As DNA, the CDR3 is TGCAGTGCTAGTAGTGGTAGCTGGGGCACTGAAGCTTTCTTT.